A single sample gave rise to the 27 T cell receptor beta chains below, sequenced in a study of technical replicates of blood from a few donors. Produced via immunoSEQ multiplex PCR; TCRdb's table is partial and in-frame only. The profile covers about 80,000 clones, with around 90% appearing a single time and roughly 0.37% taken by the ten largest. Specimen: T cells isolated from PBMCs. The source of these receptors is a human donor in good health.

The chain uses TRBV7-6 and TRBJ2-7; TRBD2 is a possible D gene (5 bases). The CDR3 sequence is 15 residues long. CDR1 and CDR2 (germline): SGHVS, FNYEAQ. The V and J ends lost 1 base and 2 bases respectively, with 12 bases between them. The CDR3 DNA sequence: TGTGCCAGCAGCTTAGGGGCCTCCGGGACCTACGAGCAGTACTTC. It codes for CASSLGASGTYEQYF.

This clone was seen once. This chain uses TRBV6-5 with TRBJ1-2; tentative D call: TRBD1 (6 bases). The V gene lost 0 bases and the J gene lost 6 bases, with 14 bases spanning the gap. Per the germline V gene, CDR1 is MNHEY and CDR2 is SVGAGI. The length of the CDR3 is 15 residues. The CDR3 loop is CASSYSRAGADGYTF. The CDR3 bases are TGTGCCAGCAGTTACTCGAGGGCAGGGGCGGATGGCTACACCTTC.

The rearrangement uses TRBV10-2 and TRBJ2-3; D not resolved. Trimming cost V 10 bases and J 2 bases, with 4 bases left between them. In germline, CDR1 is WSHSY, CDR2 SAAADI. This CDR3 is 10 amino acids long. The chain's CDR3 is CATHTDTQYF. As DNA, the CDR3 is TGCGCCACCCACACAGATACGCAGTATTTT.

V and J are TRBV7-9 and TRBJ1-2; TRBD1 agrees at 7 bases. This CDR3 contains 17 residues. Germline CDR1 is SEHNR and CDR2 is FQNEAQ (reference sequence). J was trimmed by 4 bases and V by 8 bases; bases with no gene match: 19. In nucleotides, the CDR3 is TGTGCCAGCGGAGACGTCCCTAGACAGGGCCAAGTCTATGGCTACACCTTC. Protein product: CASGDVPRQGQVYGYTF.

The chain joins TRBV2 to TRBJ2-1; D remains unclear. Germline V gene data show CDR1 as SNHLY and CDR2 as FYNNEI. V lost 8 bases, J lost 7 bases, and 9 bases lay in between. The CDR3 is made up of 11 amino acids. In DNA, the CDR3 is TGTGCCAGCCTATCCTGGAATGAGCAGTTCTTC. The encoded protein is CASLSWNEQFF.

The CDR3 region is CASSFAGGRYEQYF. The CDR3 coding sequence is TGTGCCAGCAGTTTTGCGGGAGGCCGCTACGAGCAGTACTTC. The V gene is TRBV28, the J gene TRBJ2-7; 8 bases line up with TRBD2. CDR1 is MDHEN and CDR2 is SYDVKM in the germline V gene. This CDR3 has 14 amino acids. With 3 bases clipped from V and 3 bases from J, the junction kept 4 bases outside the gene matches.

The chain couples TRBV5-4 to TRBJ1-4; D perhaps matches TRBD1 (6 bases). The germline V gene has CDR1 SGHNT and CDR2 YYREEE (reference sequence). V dropped 0 bases and J dropped 10 bases, with 22 bases sitting between them. The CDR3 has 17 amino acids. The CDR3 loop reads CASSLGSRMGAYGKLFF. In DNA form, the CDR3 reads TGTGCCAGCAGCTTGGGCTCGAGGATGGGGGCTTACGGAAAACTGTTTTTT.

The DNA for the CDR3 is TGTGCCAGCAGCTTAGAAGCTAGCGGGAGCAACTACGAGCAGTACTTC. Encoded protein: CASSLEASGSNYEQYF. This rearrangement joins TRBV7-6 to TRBJ2-7, with 10 bases identical to TRBD2. V gave up 1 base and J gave up 3 bases; unmatched junction bases: 6. Germline CDR1 SGHVS, CDR2 FNYEAQ. The CDR3 contains 16 residues.

The J gene is TRBJ2-3, the V gene TRBV6-5; D may be TRBD2 (7 bases). Trimming removed 2 bases at V and 6 bases at J, with 9 bases between. This CDR3 is built from 13 residues. CDR1 is MNHEY and CDR2 is SVGAGI in the germline V gene. CDR3 sequence (DNA): TGTGCCAGCAGTTACCGGGGGGCTGATACGCAGTATTTT. It encodes CASSYRGADTQYF.

This chain links TRBV7-8 with TRBJ1-1; D remains unclear. V was clipped by 5 bases and J by 3 bases, with 7 bases between them. The CDR3 sequence is 12 residues long. Per germline, CDR1 SGHVS and CDR2 FQNEAQ. CDR3 sequence (DNA): TGTGCCAGCAGCCCGGGGTACACTGAAGCTTTCTTT. This encodes CASSPGYTEAFF.

The CDR3 coding sequence is TGTGCCAGCAGGGGGAACGGACAGGGTCTGGACATTCAGTACTTC. This codes for CASRGNGQGLDIQYF. The chain combines TRBV5-6 with TRBJ2-4; TRBD1 agrees at 8 bases. V shed 5 bases and J 8 bases; nucleotides not matched to a gene: 12. Per germline, CDR1 SGHDT and CDR2 YYEEEE. The length of the CDR3 is 15 residues.

The rearrangement links TRBV7-9 to TRBJ2-1, with TRBD2 matching 9 bases. J was trimmed by 8 bases and V by 3 bases; bases with no gene match: 5. The CDR3 is 14 amino acids. Germline V gene sequence: CDR1 SEHNR, CDR2 FQNEAQ (reference sequence). The DNA for the CDR3 is TGTGCCAGCAGCTTCGCGGGAGGGTTCCATGAGCAGTTCTTC. Translating gives CASSFAGGFHEQFF.

The table lists this clone with a count of one. This chain connects TRBV5-1 to TRBJ2-1; D remains ambiguous. Germline CDR1 SGHRS, CDR2 YFSETQ. V was trimmed by 3 bases and J by 6 bases, leaving 10 bases between them. The CDR3 is 13 amino acids. CDR3 protein: CASSSSYLNEQFF. CDR3 in DNA: TGCGCCAGCAGCTCTAGTTATCTCAATGAGCAGTTCTTC.

The chain combines TRBV11-3 with TRBJ2-2; D gene uncertain. V was shortened by 8 bases and J by 7 bases, with 17 bases between the two germline ends. Per the germline V gene, CDR1 is SGHNT and CDR2 is YENEEA. CDR3 size: 14 residues. CDR3 residues: CASLTAGHDGELFF. The CDR3 DNA reads as TGTGCCAGCCTGACCGCTGGGCACGACGGGGAGCTGTTTTTT.

V usage is TRBV11-2 and J usage is TRBJ1-2, with D unclear. The germline CDR1 and CDR2 sequences are SGHAT and FQNNGV. This CDR3 region has 13 residues. V was trimmed by 7 bases and J by 4 bases, leaving 13 bases between them. The CDR3 is CASNPPGLYGYTF. For the CDR3, the DNA is TGTGCCAGCAACCCCCCAGGCCTCTATGGCTACACCTTC.

The chain links TRBV2 to TRBJ2-1; 9 nucleotides agree with TRBD2. Germline trimming cut 7 bases from V and 6 bases from J; bases unmatched to any gene: 7. From germline, CDR1 is SNHLY and CDR2 FYNNEI. The CDR3 has 14 amino acids. The CDR3 DNA reads as TGTGCCAGCATACCTAGCGGGAAGTTCAATGAGCAGTTCTTC. Its translation is CASIPSGKFNEQFF. The full variable domain, rest sourced from reference TRBV2 and TRBJ2-1, is EPEVTQTPSHQVTQMGQEVILRCVPISNHLYFYWYRQILGQKVEFLVSFYNNEISEKSEIFDDQFSVERPDGSNFTLKIRSTKLEDSAMYFCASIPSGKFNEQFFGPGTRLTVL.

The rearrangement joins TRBV6-5 to TRBJ2-7, with 7 bases aligning to TRBD1. Germline V gene lookup returns CDR1 MNHEY and CDR2 SVGAGI. The CDR3 is made up of 14 amino acids. V trimming: 5 bases; J trimming: 7 bases; junction bases outside the gene matches: 11. The CDR3 nucleotides read TGTGCCAGCAGTGAGACTGGACAGGTCGTTGAGCAGTACTTC. It specifies CASSETGQVVEQYF.

This chain joins TRBV4-2 and TRBJ1-5, with a tentative D call TRBD1 (5 bases). The CDR3 is made up of 15 amino acids. In germline, CDR1 is LGHNA, CDR2 YNFKEQ. Trimming pared 1 base from V and 6 bases from J, leaving 13 bases between. CDR3 protein: CASSQGGGEGQPQHF. The CDR3 DNA sequence: TGTGCCAGCAGCCAAGGGGGCGGGGAAGGTCAGCCCCAGCATTTT.

The chain joins TRBV5-8 to TRBJ1-3; D is undetermined. CDR1 is SGHTS, CDR2 YDEGEE, per germline. The length of the CDR3 is 16 residues. Between the trimmed V and J ends, which lost 2 bases and 0 bases, there was a span of 12 bases. This chain's CDR3 is CASSLSTLSSGNTIYF. CDR3 DNA: TGTGCCAGCAGCTTATCGACACTGAGCTCTGGAAACACCATATATTTT. The whole variable domain, filled in from reference TRBV5-8 and TRBJ1-3, reads EAGVTQSPTHLIKTRGQQATLRCSPISGHTSVYWYQQALGLGLQFLLWYDEGEERNRGNFPPRFSGRQFPNYSSELNVNALELEDSALYLCASSLSTLSSGNTIYFGEGSWLTVV.

The chain joins TRBV6-6 to TRBJ1-2, with D maybe TRBD1 (6 bases). This CDR3 contains 15 residues. CDR1 and CDR2 (germline): MNHNY, SVGAGI (reference sequence). Trimming stripped 2 bases from V and 6 bases from J, with 16 bases between. The chain's CDR3 is CASSYGGGVGDGYTF. The CDR3 DNA is TGTGCCAGCAGTTACGGGGGGGGCGTCGGGGATGGCTACACCTTC.

The DNA for the CDR3 is TGTGCCAGCAGTTTAGGGACTAGAGGCGATGAGCAGTTCTTC. It yields the protein CASSLGTRGDEQFF. The chain uses TRBV28 and TRBJ2-1; 8 bases line up with TRBD2. Germline-derived CDR1 and CDR2 are MDHEN and SYDVKM. The CDR3 runs 14 residues. With V trimmed by 2 bases and J by 8 bases, 5 bases remained unmatched.

This clone was observed a single time. V usage is TRBV30 and J usage is TRBJ1-4; no clear D. The length of the CDR3 is 14 residues. Germline V gives CDR1 GTSNPN, CDR2 SVGIG (reference sequence). Trimming shortened V by 2 bases and J by 5 bases, and 12 bases separated the two germline ends. CDR3 bases: TGTGCCTGGAGTCTCTGGGGAGGGAATGAAAAACTGTTTTTT. As protein: CAWSLWGGNEKLFF.

The rearrangement uses TRBV4-1 and TRBJ2-7; 8 nucleotides line up with TRBD2. The CDR3 spans 17 residues. The V gene end was trimmed by 1 base and the J gene end by 4 bases; junction bases not matched to a gene: 12. CDR1 and CDR2 (germline): MGHRA, YSYEKL. The CDR3 bases are TGCGCCAGCAGCCAAGCCCCGGTGGCTAGCGGGTTATACGAGCAGTACTTC. Protein sequence: CASSQAPVASGLYEQYF.

CDR3 residues: CASSQITSYEQYF. CDR3 in DNA: TGCGCCAGCAGCCAAATTACTAGCTACGAGCAGTACTTC. The gene calls are TRBV4-1 and TRBJ2-7; D may be TRBD2 (5 bases). CDR1 MGHRA and CDR2 YSYEKL come from the germline V gene. The V end was cut by 2 bases, the J end by 3 bases, with 8 bases between. The length of the CDR3 is 13 residues.

This clone came up once. The rearrangement links TRBV11-3 to TRBJ2-1; 11 positions match TRBD2. Trimming removed 6 bases from V and 6 bases from J; junction bases left unmatched: 1. This CDR3 spans 13 amino acids. Germline V gives CDR1 SGHNT, CDR2 YENEEA. The CDR3 coding sequence is TGTGCCAGCAGGGGGACTAGCGGCAATGAGCAGTTCTTC. Translating it yields CASRGTSGNEQFF.

This clone was recorded once. The chain links TRBV7-6 to TRBJ1-1; D is undetermined. The CDR3 totals 12 residues. Looked up from germline, CDR1 is SGHVS and CDR2 is FNYEAQ. Trimming took off 5 bases at V and 3 bases at J, with 7 bases between the two ends. The CDR3 spells CASSPRHTEAFF. CDR3 in DNA: TGTGCCAGCAGCCCGAGGCACACTGAAGCTTTCTTT.

The chain links TRBV11-3 to TRBJ1-2; 10 bases are a match to TRBD1. With 2 bases clipped from V and 7 bases from J, the junction kept 1 base outside the gene matches. From germline, CDR1 is SGHNT and CDR2 YENEEA. This CDR3 is built from 13 residues. The CDR3 sequence: CASSLRTGGGYTF. In DNA, the CDR3 is TGTGCCAGCAGCTTAAGGACAGGGGGTGGCTACACCTTC.